These T cell receptor beta chains were read from a single sample in a study of regulatory T cells in long-lasting Graves disease. TCRdb passed the multiplex PCR reads through MiXCR, listing each CDR3 protein once. The table includes around 460,000 distinct CDR3 sequences, roughly 22% detected once. The source material was peripheral blood mononuclear cells (PBMCs), sampled when the disease was refractory, from a patient treated with antithyroid drugs. Every receptor here comes from a female donor with Graves disease. CDR3s include the opening cysteine and the closing phenylalanine or tryptophan. D genes are given only for firm matches. Rows give clone size only sometimes, using once, few, many, or a class for an expanded clone.

>TRBJ2-3|once|15|TRBD1|TRBV7-2
CASSPRQGDPDTQYF
TGTGCCAGCAGCCCAAGACAGGGGGACCCAGATACGCAGTATTTT
>TRBJ2-1|NA|14|NA|TRBV20-1
CSARRDSHYNEQFF
TGCAGTGCAAGGAGGGACTCACACTACAATGAGCAGTTCTTC
>TRBJ1-1|many|12|NA|TRBV27
CASSFLDSEAFF
TGTGCCAGCAGTTTTCTGGACAGCGAAGCTTTCTTT
>TRBJ1-2|once|16|NA|TRBV14
CASSQAGPVGLYGYTF
TGTGCCAGCAGCCAGGCCGGACCCGTCGGACTCTATGGCTACACCTTC
>TRBJ1-5|many|14|NA|TRBV12-3/TRBV12-4
CASSSYTYNQPQHF
TGTGCCAGCAGTTCCTACACCTACAATCAGCCCCAGCATTTT
>TRBJ1-6|NA|13|NA|TRBV30
CAWSGGTDSPLHF
TGTGCCTGGAGTGGGGGGACTGATTCACCCCTCCACTTT
>TRBJ2-7|NA|14|NA|TRBV27
CASSYTSEGLGQYF
TGTGCCAGCAGTTACACCTCTGAGGGCCTTGGGCAGTACTTC
>TRBJ1-5|many|15|NA|TRBV12-5
CASAPFTLGNQPQHF
TGTGCTAGTGCCCCGTTCACCCTAGGCAATCAGCCCCAGCATTTT
>TRBJ2-2|many|15|TRBD1|TRBV7-2
CASSPGQGGTGELFF
TGTGCCAGCAGCCCGGGACAGGGCGGCACCGGGGAGCTGTTTTTT
>TRBJ1-4|NA|15|TRBD1|TRBV25-1
CANTYPGQEGEKLFF
TGTGCCAACACCTATCCGGGACAGGAGGGTGAAAAACTGTTTTTT
>TRBJ1-5|many|14|NA|TRBV6-1
CASETGTQNQPQHF
TGTGCCAGCGAGACCGGGACGCAAAATCAGCCCCAGCATTTT
>TRBJ2-2|NA|12|NA|TRBV2
CASRFDTGELFF
TGTGCCAGCAGGTTTGACACCGGGGAGCTGTTTTTT
>TRBJ1-5|few|16|NA|TRBV20-1
CSASIRGYYSNQPQHF
TGCAGTGCTAGTATCAGGGGCTATTATAGCAATCAGCCCCAGCATTTT
>TRBJ1-6|few|14|TRBD1|TRBV5-1
CASSPGTGSSPLHF
TGCGCCAGCAGCCCCGGGACAGGGAGTTCACCCCTCCACTTT
>TRBJ2-7|once|15|NA|TRBV19
CASSTVAGSSYEQYF
TGTGCCAGTAGTACGGTGGCCGGGAGCTCCTACGAGCAGTACTTC
>TRBJ1-4|many|13|NA|TRBV30
CAWRWQPNEKLFF
TGTGCCTGGAGGTGGCAGCCTAATGAAAAACTGTTTTTT
>TRBJ2-3|NA|14|NA|TRBV3-1
CASSETPGTDTQYF
TGTGCCAGCAGCGAAACACCGGGCACAGATACGCAGTATTTT
>TRBJ2-2|NA|13|NA|TRBV9
CASSEGPTGELFF
TGTGCCAGCAGCGAAGGCCCCACCGGGGAGCTGTTTTTT
>TRBJ1-4|many|14|NA|TRBV12-3/TRBV12-4
CASSSRGLTEKLFF
TGTGCCAGCAGCTCCCGGGGCCTCACTGAAAAACTGTTTTTT
>TRBJ2-5|many|13|NA|TRBV2
CASRFGFQETQYF
TGTGCCAGCAGATTCGGCTTCCAAGAGACCCAGTACTTC
>TRBJ2-7|NA|16|TRBD2|TRBV9
CASSVDGGSSTYEQYF
TGTGCCAGCAGCGTAGACGGGGGGAGCAGCACCTACGAGCAGTACTTC
>TRBJ1-6|few|14|NA|TRBV25-1
CASSAGRGDSPLHF
TGTGCCAGCAGTGCAGGGCGGGGGGATTCACCCCTCCACTTT
>TRBJ2-7|NA|14|NA|TRBV4-1
CASSQFALFREQYF
TGCGCCAGCAGCCAATTTGCCCTTTTCCGCGAGCAGTACTTC
>TRBJ1-1|many|11|NA|TRBV30
CAWSGQEAAFF
TGTGCCTGGAGTGGACAAGAGGCGGCTTTCTTT
>TRBJ1-1|NA|15|NA|TRBV20-1
CSARERRAGNTEAFF
TGCAGTGCTAGGGAAAGACGAGCCGGGAACACTGAAGCTTTCTTT
>TRBJ2-2|NA|15|TRBD2|TRBV28
CASSSGLAVAGELFF
TGTGCCAGCAGTTCCGGACTAGCGGTTGCCGGGGAGCTGTTTTTT
>TRBJ2-7|NA|14|NA|TRBV5-1
CASSPATGLYEQYF
TGCGCCAGCAGCCCAGCCACAGGGCTCTACGAGCAGTACTTC
>TRBJ2-6|NA|17|NA|TRBV7-9
CASSPMGQGSGANVLTF
TGTGCCAGCAGCCCTATGGGTCAGGGCTCGGGGGCCAACGTCCTGACTTTC
>TRBJ2-7|many|15|NA|TRBV28
CASSLWREQDYEQYF
TGTGCCAGCAGTTTATGGAGGGAACAGGACTACGAGCAGTACTTC
>TRBJ1-2|many|15|TRBD1|TRBV7-3
CASSSPGQGANGYTF
TGTGCCAGCAGCTCGCCGGGACAGGGGGCGAATGGCTACACCTTC
>TRBJ2-3|NA|15|TRBD2|TRBV20-1
CSAGSLAGTTDTQYF
TGCAGTGCTGGTTCACTAGCGGGAACTACAGATACGCAGTATTTT
>TRBJ2-7|many|15|TRBD1|TRBV5-1
CASRLTGSSSYEQYF
TGCGCCAGCAGATTGACAGGGTCAAGCTCCTACGAGCAGTACTTC
>TRBJ1-2|many|13|NA|TRBV6-1
CASSRGQAYGYTF
TGTGCCAGCAGTCGAGGACAAGCCTATGGCTACACCTTC
>TRBJ2-7|few|15|NA|TRBV9
CASSAGTGAYYEQYF
TGTGCCAGCAGCGCTGGGACCGGGGCATACTACGAGCAGTACTTC
>TRBJ1-5|many|16|TRBD1|TRBV12-3/TRBV12-4
CASSRQGAGKNQPQHF
TGTGCCAGCAGCAGACAGGGGGCTGGAAAAAATCAGCCCCAGCATTTT
>TRBJ2-5|few|17|NA|TRBV20-1
CSARGVFRDSYQETQYF
TGCAGTGCTAGAGGCGTTTTCCGGGACTCGTACCAAGAGACCCAGTACTTC
>TRBJ1-1|many|15|NA|TRBV11-2
CASSLDQGGDTEAFF
TGTGCCAGCAGCTTAGATCAGGGAGGCGACACTGAAGCTTTCTTT
>TRBJ2-5|many|14|TRBD2|TRBV2
CASSERLAAETQYF
TGTGCCAGCAGTGAGAGACTAGCGGCTGAGACCCAGTACTTC
>TRBJ1-2|many|16|TRBD1|TRBV6-1
CASSEAAGQAGYGYTF
TGTGCCAGCAGTGAAGCGGCCGGACAGGCGGGCTATGGCTACACCTTC
>TRBJ1-1|NA|20|TRBD1|TRBV2
CASTRLRGVPGTGGLTEAFF
TGTGCCAGCACCCGTTTGCGAGGGGTCCCCGGGACAGGGGGCCTCACTGAAGCTTTCTTT